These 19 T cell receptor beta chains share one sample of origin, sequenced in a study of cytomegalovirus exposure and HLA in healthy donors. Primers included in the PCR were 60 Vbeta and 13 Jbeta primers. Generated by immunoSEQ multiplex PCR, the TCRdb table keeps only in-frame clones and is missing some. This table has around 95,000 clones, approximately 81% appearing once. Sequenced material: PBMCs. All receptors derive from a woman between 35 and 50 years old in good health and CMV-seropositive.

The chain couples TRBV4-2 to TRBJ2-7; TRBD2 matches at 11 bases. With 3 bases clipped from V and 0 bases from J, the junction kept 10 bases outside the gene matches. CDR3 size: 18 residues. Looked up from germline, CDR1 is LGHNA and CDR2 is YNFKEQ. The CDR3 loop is CASSQVLAGGRRSYEQYF. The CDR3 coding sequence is TGTGCCAGCAGCCAGGTTCTAGCGGGAGGCCGCCGCTCCTACGAGCAGTACTTC.

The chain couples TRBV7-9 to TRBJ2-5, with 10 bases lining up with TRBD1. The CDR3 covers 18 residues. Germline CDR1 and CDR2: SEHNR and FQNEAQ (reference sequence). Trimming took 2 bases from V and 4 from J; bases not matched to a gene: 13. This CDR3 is CASSLRSGGTGARETQYF. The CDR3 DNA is TGTGCCAGCAGCTTACGTTCTGGAGGGACAGGGGCGAGAGAGACCCAGTACTTC.

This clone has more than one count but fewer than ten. The CDR3 reads CASSLTGSGANVLTF. The CDR3 DNA follows: TGTGCCAGCAGCTTAACCGGTTCTGGGGCCAACGTCCTGACTTTC. This chain connects TRBV7-9 to TRBJ2-6; D is unresolved. There are 15 residues in the CDR3. In germline, CDR1 is SEHNR, CDR2 FQNEAQ (reference sequence). Trimming shortened V by 2 bases and J by 1 base, and 6 bases separated the two germline ends.

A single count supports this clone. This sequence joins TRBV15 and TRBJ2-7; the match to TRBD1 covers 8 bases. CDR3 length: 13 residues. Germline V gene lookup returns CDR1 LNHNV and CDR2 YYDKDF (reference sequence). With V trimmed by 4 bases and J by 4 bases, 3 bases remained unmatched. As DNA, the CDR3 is TGTGCCACCAGCAACCAGGGGGCTTACGAGCAGTACTTC. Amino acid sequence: CATSNQGAYEQYF.

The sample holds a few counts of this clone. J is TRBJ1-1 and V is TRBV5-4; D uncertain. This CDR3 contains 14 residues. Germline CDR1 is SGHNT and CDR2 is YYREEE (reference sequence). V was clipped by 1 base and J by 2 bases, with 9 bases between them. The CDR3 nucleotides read TGTGCCAGCAGCTTGAGTACAGCTAACACTGAAGCTTTCTTT. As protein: CASSLSTANTEAFF.

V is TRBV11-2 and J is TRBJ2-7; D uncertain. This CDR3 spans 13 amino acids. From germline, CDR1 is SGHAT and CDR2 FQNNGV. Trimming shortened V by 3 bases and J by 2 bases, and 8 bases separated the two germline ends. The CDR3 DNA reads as TGTGCCAGCAGCTTTACCCAGACCTACGAGCAGTACTTC. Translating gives CASSFTQTYEQYF. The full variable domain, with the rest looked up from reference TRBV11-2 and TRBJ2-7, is EAGVAQSPRYKIIEKRQSVAFWCNPISGHATLYWYQQILGQGPKLLIQFQNNGVVDDSQLPKDRFSAERLKGVDSTLKIQPAKLEDSAVYLCASSFTQTYEQYFGPGTRLTVT.

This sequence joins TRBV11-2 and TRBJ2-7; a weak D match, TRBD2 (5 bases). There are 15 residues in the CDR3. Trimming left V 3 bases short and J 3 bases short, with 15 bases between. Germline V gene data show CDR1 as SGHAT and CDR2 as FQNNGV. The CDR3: CASSFVYAGGYEQYF. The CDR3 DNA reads TGTGCCAGCAGCTTTGTATATGCGGGCGGCTACGAGCAGTACTTC.

This CDR3 is CASSYRSGGPETQYF. Here the CDR3 DNA reads TGTGCCAGCAGTTACAGGTCGGGAGGGCCGGAGACCCAGTACTTC. V gene TRBV6-5 combines with J gene TRBJ2-5; 8 bases match TRBD2. V lost 2 bases to trimming and J lost 5 bases; unmatched junction nucleotides: 7. The CDR3 is 15 amino acids. Germline lookup yields CDR1 MNHEY and CDR2 SVGAGI.

The DNA for the CDR3 is TGTGCCACCAGCAGGGGAGGTCTGGAGACCCAGTACTTC. Translating gives CATSRGGLETQYF. This rearrangement joins TRBV15 to TRBJ2-5, with D possibly TRBD2 on 6 matching bases. The V end lost 3 bases, the J end lost 5 bases, and 10 bases lay between the germline ends. The CDR3 contains 13 residues. Per germline, CDR1 LNHNV and CDR2 YYDKDF (reference sequence).

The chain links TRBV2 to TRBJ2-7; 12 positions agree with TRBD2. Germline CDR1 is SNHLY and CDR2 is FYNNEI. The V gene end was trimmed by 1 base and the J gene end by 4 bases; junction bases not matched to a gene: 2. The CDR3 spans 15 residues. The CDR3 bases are TGTGCCAGCAGTGAAGAGACTAGCGGGAGTTACGAGCAGTACTTC. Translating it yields CASSEETSGSYEQYF.

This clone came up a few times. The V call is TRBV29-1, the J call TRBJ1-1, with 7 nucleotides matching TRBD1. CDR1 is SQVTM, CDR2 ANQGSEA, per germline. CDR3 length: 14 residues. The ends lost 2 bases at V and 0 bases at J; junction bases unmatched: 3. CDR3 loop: CSVEMGTVNTEAFF. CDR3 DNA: TGCAGCGTTGAAATGGGGACAGTGAACACTGAAGCTTTCTTT.

The CDR3 DNA sequence: TGTGCCAGCTCACCGGCGGGGGGCCACGAGCAGTACTTC. Translating it yields CASSPAGGHEQYF. This chain connects TRBV18 to TRBJ2-7, with 8 positions matching TRBD2. The V and J ends lost 3 bases and 5 bases, in that order; junction bases with no gene match: 3. Germline V gene lookup returns CDR1 KGHSH and CDR2 LQKENI. This CDR3 has 13 amino acids.

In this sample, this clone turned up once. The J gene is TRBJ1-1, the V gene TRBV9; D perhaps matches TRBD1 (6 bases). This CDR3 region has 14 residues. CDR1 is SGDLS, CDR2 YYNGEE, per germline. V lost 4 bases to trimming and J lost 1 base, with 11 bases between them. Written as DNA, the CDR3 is TGTGCCAGCAGCATGACAGGAGCGAACACTGAAGCTTTCTTT. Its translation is CASSMTGANTEAFF.

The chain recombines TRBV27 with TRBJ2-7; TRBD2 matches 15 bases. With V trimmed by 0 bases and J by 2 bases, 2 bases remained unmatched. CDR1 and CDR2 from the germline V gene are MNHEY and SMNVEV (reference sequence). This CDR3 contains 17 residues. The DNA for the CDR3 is TGTGCCAGCAGTTTATCCCGGACTAGCGGGAGGGCCTACGAGCAGTACTTC. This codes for CASSLSRTSGRAYEQYF.

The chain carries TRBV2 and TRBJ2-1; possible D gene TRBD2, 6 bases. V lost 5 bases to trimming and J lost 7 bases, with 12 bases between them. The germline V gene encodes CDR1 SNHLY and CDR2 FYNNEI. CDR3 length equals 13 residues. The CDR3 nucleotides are TGTGCCAGCAGTAAGACTAGTGGGAATGAGCAGTTCTTC. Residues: CASSKTSGNEQFF. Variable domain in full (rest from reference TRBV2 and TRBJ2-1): EPEVTQTPSHQVTQMGQEVILRCVPISNHLYFYWYRQILGQKVEFLVSFYNNEISEKSEIFDDQFSVERPDGSNFTLKIRSTKLEDSAMYFCASSKTSGNEQFFGPGTRLTVL.

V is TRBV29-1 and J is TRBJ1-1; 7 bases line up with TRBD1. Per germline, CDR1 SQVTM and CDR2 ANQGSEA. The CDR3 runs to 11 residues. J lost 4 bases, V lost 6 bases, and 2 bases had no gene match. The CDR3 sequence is CSVSGGTEAFF. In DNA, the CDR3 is TGCAGCGTCTCAGGGGGCACTGAAGCTTTCTTT.

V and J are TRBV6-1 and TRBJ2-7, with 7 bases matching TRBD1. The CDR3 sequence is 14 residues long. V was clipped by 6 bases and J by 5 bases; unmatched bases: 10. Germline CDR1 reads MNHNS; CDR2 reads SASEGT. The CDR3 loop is CASSLTGVEDEQYF. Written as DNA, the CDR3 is TGTGCCAGCAGCCTTACAGGGGTCGAGGACGAGCAGTACTTC.

The CDR3 nucleotides read TGTGCCAGCAGTTACCCCGAGGACAGGAGCATTCAGTACTTC. Residues: CASSYPEDRSIQYF. The chain carries TRBV6-6 and TRBJ2-4; 7 bases match TRBD1. The CDR3 has 14 residues. V shed 2 bases and J 9 bases; nucleotides not matched to a gene: 7. Germline V gene data show CDR1 as MNHNY and CDR2 as SVGAGI (reference sequence).

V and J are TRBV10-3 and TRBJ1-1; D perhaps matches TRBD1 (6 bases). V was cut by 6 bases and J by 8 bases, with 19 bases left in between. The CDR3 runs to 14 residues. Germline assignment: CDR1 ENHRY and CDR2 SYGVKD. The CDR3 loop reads CAIRDNTGTGEAFF. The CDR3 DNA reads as TGTGCCATCAGAGATAATACAGGGACGGGGGAAGCTTTCTTT.